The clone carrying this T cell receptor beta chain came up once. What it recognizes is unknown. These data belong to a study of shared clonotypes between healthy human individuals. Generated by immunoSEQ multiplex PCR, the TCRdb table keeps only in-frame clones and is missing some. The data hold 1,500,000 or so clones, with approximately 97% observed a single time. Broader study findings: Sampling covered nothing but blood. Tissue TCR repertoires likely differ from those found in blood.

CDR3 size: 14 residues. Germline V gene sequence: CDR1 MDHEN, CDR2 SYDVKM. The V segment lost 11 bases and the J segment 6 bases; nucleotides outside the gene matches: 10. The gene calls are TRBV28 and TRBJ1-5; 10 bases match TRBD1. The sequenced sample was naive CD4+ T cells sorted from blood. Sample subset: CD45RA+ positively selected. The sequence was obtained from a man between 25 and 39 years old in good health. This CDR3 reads CAGRDRGHGQPQHF. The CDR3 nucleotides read TGTGCCGGAAGAGACAGGGGGCATGGTCAGCCCCAGCATTTT.